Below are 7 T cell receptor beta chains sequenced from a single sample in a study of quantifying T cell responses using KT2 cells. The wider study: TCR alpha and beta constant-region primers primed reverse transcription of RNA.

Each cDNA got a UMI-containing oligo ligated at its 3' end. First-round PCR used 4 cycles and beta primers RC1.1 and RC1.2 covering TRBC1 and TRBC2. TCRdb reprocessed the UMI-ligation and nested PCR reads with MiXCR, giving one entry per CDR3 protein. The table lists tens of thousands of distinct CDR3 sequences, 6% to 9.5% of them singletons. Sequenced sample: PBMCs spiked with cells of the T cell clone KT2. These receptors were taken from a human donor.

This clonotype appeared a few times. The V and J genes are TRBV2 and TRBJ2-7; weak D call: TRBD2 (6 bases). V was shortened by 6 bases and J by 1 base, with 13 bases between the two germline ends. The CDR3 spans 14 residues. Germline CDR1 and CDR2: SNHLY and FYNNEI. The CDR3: CASREGTGSYEQYF. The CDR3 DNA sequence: TGTGCCAGCAGGGAGGGGACGGGATCCTACGAGCAGTACTTC.

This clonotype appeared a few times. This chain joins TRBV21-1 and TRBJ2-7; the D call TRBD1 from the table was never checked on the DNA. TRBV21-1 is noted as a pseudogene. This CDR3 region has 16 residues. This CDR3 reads CASSNLSRDRGYEQYF. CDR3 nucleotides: TGTGCCAGCAGCAACTTGTCCCGGGACAGGGGCTACGAGCAGTACTTC.

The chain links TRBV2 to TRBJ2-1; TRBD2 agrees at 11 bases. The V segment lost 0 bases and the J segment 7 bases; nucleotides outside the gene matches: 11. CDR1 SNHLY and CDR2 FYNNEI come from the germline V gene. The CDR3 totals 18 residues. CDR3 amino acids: CASSEASGRAGRMNEQFF. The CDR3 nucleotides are TGTGCCAGCAGTGAAGCTAGCGGGAGGGCCGGACGTATGAATGAGCAGTTCTTC.

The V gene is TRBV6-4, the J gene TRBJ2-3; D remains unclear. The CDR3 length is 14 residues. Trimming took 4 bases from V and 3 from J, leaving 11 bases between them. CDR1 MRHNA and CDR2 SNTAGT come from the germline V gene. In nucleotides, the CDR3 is TGTGCCAGCAGTGCCAGGCCTAGTACAGATACGCAGTATTTT. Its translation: CASSARPSTDTQYF.

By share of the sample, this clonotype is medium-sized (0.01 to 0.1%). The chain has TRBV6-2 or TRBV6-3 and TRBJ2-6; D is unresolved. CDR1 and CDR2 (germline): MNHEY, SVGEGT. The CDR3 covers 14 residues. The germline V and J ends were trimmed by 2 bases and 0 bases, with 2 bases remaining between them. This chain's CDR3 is CASSYSSGANVLTF. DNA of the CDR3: TGTGCCAGCAGTTACAGCTCTGGGGCCAACGTCCTGACTTTC.

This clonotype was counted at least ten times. CDR3: CASSVQGPDTQYF. DNA for the CDR3: TGTGCCAGCAGTGTACAGGGACCAGATACGCAGTATTTT. This chain connects TRBV2 to TRBJ2-3; TRBD1 might be the D (6 bases). The V end was cut by 4 bases, the J end by 4 bases, with 9 bases between. This CDR3 spans 13 amino acids. From germline, CDR1 is SNHLY and CDR2 FYNNEI.

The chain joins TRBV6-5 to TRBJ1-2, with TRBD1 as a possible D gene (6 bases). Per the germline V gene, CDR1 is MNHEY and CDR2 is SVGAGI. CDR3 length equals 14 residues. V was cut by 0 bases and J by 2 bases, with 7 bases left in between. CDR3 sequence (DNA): TGTGCCAGCAGTTACTCGACAGGAAACTATGGCTACACCTTC. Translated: CASSYSTGNYGYTF.